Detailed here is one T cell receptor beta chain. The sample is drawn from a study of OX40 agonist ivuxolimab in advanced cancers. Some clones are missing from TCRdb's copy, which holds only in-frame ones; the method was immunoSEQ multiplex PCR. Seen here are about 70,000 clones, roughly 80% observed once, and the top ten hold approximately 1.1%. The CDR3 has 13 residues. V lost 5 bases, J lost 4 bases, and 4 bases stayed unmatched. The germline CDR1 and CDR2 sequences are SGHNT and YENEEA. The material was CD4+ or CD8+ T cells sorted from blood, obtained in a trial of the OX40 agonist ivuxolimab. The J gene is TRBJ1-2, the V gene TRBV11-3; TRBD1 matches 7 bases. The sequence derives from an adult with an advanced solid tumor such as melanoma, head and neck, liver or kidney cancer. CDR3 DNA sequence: TGTGCCAGCAGCGCCGGGACAGCCTATGGCTACACCTTC. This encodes CASSAGTAYGYTF.